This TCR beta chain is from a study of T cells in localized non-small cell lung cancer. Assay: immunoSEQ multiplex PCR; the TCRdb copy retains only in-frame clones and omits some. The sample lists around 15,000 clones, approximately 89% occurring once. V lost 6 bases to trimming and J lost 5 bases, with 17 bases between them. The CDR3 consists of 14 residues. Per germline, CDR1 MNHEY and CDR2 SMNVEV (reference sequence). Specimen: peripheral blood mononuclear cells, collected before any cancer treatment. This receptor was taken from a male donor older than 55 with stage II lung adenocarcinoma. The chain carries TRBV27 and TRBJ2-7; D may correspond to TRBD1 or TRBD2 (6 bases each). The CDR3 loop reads CASSRPGARDEQYF. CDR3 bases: TGTGCCAGCAGCCGCCCGGGGGCCCGGGACGAGCAGTACTTC.